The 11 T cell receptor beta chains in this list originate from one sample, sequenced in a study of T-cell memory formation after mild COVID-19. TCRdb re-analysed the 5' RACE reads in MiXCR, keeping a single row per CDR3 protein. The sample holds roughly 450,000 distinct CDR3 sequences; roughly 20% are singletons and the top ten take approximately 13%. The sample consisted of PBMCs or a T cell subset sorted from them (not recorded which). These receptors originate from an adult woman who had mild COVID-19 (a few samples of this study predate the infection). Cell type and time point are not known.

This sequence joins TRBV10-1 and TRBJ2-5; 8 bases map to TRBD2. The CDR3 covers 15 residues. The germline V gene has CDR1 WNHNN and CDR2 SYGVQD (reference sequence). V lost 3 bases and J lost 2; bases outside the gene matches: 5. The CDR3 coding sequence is TGCGCCAGCAGTGACCAGCGGGGGATTCAAGAGACCCAGTACTTC. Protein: CASSDQRGIQETQYF.

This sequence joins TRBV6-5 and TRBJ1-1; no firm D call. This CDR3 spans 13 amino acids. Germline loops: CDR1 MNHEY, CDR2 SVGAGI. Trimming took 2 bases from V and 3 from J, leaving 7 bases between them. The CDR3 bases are TGTGCCAGCAGTTACATATGGGACACTGAAGCTTTCTTT. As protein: CASSYIWDTEAFF.

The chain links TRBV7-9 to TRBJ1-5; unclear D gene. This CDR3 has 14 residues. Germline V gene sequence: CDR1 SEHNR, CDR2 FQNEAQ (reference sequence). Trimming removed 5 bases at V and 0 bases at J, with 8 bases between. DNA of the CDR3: TGTGCCAGCAGCCTATCTTATAGCAATCAGCCCCAGCATTTT. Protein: CASSLSYSNQPQHF.

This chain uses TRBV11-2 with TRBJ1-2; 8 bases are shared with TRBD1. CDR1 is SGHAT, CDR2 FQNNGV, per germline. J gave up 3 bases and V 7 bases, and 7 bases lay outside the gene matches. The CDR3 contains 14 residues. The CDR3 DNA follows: TGTGCCAGCAACCGCAGGGGGCTGGACTATGGCTACACCTTC. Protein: CASNRRGLDYGYTF.

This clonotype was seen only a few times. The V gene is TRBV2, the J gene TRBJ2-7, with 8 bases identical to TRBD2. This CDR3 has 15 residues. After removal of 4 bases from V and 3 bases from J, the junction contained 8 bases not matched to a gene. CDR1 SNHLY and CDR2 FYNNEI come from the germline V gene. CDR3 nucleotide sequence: TGTGCCAGCAGTGCCCCCGGGACTAGGGTCTACGAGCAGTACTTC. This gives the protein CASSAPGTRVYEQYF. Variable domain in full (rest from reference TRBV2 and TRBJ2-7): EPEVTQTPSHQVTQMGQEVILRCVPISNHLYFYWYRQILGQKVEFLVSFYNNEISEKSEIFDDQFSVERPDGSNFTLKIRSTKLEDSAMYFCASSAPGTRVYEQYFGPGTRLTVT.

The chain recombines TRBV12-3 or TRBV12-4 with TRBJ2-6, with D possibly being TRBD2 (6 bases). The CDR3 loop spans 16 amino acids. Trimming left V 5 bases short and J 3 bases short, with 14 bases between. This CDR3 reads CASSPAWDFGANVLTF. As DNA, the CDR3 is TGTGCCAGCAGTCCCGCCTGGGACTTTGGGGCCAACGTCCTGACTTTC.

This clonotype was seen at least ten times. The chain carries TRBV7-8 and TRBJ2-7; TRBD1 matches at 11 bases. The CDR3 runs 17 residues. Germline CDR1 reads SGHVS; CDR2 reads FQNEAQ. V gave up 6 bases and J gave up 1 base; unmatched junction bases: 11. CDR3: CASSPTTGTGGSYEQYF. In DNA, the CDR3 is TGTGCCAGCAGTCCAACAACCGGGACAGGGGGTTCCTACGAGCAGTACTTC.

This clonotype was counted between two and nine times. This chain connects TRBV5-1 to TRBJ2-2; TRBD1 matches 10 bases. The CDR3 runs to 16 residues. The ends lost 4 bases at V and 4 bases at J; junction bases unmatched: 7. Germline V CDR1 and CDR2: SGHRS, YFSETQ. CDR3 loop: CASSPTGGLSTGELFF. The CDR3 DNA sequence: TGCGCCAGCAGCCCGACAGGGGGCTTAAGCACCGGGGAGCTGTTTTTT.

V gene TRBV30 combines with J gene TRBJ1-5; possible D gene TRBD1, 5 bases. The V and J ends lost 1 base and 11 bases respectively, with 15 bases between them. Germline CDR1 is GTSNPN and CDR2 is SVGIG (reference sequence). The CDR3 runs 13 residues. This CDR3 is CAWSARDSGAQHF. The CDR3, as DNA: TGTGCCTGGAGTGCTCGGGACTCTGGAGCCCAGCATTTT.

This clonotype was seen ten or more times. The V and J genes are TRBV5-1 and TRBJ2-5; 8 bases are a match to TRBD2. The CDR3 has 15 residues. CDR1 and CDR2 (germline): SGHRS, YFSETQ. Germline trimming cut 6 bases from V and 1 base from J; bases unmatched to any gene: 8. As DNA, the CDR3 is TGCGCCAGCACCCTAGCGGGCTTCAGCCAAGAGACCCAGTACTTC. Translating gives CASTLAGFSQETQYF.

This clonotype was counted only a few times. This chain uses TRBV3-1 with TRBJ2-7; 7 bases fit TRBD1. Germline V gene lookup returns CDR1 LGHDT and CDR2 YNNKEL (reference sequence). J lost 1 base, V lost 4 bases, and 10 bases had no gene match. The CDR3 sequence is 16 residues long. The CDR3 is CASSPTDRALSYEQYF. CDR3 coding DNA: TGTGCCAGCAGCCCGACCGACAGGGCTTTGTCCTACGAGCAGTACTTC.